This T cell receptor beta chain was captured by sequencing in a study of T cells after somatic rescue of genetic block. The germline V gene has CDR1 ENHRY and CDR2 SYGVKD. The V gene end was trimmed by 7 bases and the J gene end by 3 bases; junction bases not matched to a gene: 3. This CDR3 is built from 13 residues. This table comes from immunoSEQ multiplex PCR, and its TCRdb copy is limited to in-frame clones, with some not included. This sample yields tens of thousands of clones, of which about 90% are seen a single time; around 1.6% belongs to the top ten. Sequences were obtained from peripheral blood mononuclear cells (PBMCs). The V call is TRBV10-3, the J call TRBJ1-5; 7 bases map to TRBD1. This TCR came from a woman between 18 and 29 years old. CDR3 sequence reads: CAIKGTANQPQHF. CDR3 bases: TGTGCCATCAAGGGGACAGCCAATCAGCCCCAGCATTTT.